The following is a T cell receptor beta chain sequence with its context. The sample is drawn from a study of blood T cell repertoires in COVID-19. At the level of the study: Spain, Italy and the United States supplied samples that represented acute and convalescent COVID-19.

Using immunoSEQ multiplex PCR, the repertoire was profiled, and TCRdb retains in-frame clones only, with some absent. The profile shows tens of thousands of clones, more than 75% of them singletons. Trimming removed 3 bases from V and 5 bases from J, with 15 bases in between. Germline lookup yields CDR1 SGDLS and CDR2 YYNGEE. The CDR3 has 15 amino acids. Sample: peripheral blood. The chain recombines TRBV9 with TRBJ2-1; no clear D. This clonotype was sampled from a human donor in a cohort sampled during active COVID-19. The CDR3 sequence is CASSAGGMGHNEQFF. CDR3 in DNA: TGTGCCAGCAGCGCCGGTGGTATGGGCCACAATGAGCAGTTCTTC.